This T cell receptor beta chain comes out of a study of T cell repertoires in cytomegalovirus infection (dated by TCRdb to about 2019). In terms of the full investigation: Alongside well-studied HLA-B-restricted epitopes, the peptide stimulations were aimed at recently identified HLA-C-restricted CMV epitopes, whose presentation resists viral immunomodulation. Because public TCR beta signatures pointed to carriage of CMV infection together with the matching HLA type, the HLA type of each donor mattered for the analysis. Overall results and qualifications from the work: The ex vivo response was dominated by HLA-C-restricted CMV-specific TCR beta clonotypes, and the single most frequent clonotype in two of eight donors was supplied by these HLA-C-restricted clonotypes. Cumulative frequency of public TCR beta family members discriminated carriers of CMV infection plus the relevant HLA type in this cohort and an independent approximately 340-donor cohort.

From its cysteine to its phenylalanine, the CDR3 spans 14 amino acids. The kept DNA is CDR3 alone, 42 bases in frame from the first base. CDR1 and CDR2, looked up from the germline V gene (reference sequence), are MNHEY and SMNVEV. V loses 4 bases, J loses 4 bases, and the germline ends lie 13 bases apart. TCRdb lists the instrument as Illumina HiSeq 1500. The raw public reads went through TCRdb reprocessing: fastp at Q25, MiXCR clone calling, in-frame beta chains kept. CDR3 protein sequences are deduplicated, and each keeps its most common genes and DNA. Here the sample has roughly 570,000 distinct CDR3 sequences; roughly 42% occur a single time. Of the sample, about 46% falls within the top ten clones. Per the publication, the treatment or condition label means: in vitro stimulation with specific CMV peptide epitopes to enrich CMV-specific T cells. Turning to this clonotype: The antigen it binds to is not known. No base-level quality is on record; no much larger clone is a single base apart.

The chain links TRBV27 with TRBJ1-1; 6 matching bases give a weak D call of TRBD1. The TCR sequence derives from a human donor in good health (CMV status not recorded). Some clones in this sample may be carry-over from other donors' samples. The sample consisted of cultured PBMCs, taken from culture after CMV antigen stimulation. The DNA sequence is TGTGCCAGCAGTTATGATCAGGGGACCACTGAAGCTTTCTTT. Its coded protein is CASSYDQGTTEAFF.